This TCR beta chain was identified in a study of tumor-infiltrating lymphocytes in oesophageal squamous cell carcinoma. V lost 5 bases, J lost 4 bases, and 14 bases lay in between. From germline, CDR1 is SGHAT and CDR2 FQDESV (reference sequence). The length of the CDR3 is 14 residues. TCRdb ran MiXCR on the PCR reads and lists one entry per CDR3 protein. The sample has some 14,000 distinct CDR3 sequences, around 50% seen once. The chain employs TRBV11-1 and TRBJ2-5, with D perhaps being TRBD1 or TRBD2 (6 bases each). Material: esophageal tumor tissue. This sequence originates from a male donor with esophageal squamous cell carcinoma. The CDR3 nucleotides are TGTGCCAGCAGCCAAGGGGGGCCGGCAGAGACCCAGTACTTC. Amino acid sequence: CASSQGGPAETQYF.